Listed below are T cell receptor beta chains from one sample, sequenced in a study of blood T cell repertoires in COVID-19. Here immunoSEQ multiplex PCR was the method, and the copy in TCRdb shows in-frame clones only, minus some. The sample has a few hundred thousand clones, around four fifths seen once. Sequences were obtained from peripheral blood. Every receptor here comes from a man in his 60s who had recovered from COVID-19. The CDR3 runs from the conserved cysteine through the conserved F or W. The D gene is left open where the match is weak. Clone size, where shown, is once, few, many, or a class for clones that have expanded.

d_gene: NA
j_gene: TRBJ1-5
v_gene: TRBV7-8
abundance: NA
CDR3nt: TGTGCCAGCAGCTCGGGAACAGGGTTGGGGCAGCCCCAGCATTTT
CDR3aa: CASSSGTGLGQPQHF

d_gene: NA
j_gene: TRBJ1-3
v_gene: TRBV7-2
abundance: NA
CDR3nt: TGTGCCAGCAGCTTAGTAGGCGCGGGGGCGCCCGGAAACACCATATATTTT
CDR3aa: CASSLVGAGAPGNTIYF

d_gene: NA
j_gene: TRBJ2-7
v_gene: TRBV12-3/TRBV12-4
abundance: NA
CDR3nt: TGTGCCAGCAGTTCGGACTCAGCCTACGAGCAGTACTTC
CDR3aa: CASSSDSAYEQYF

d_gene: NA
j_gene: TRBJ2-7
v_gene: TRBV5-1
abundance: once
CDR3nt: TGCGCCAGCAGCTTGGAACAGGCCCCCTACGAGCAGTACTTC
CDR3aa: CASSLEQAPYEQYF

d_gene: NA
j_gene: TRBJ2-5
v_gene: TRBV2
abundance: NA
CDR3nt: TGTGCCAGCAGCGACAGTCTCGGGACCCAGTACTTC
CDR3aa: CASSDSLGTQYF

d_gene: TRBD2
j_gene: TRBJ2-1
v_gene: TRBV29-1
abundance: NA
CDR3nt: TGCAGCGTTGTGTCCGGGAGGAGTGAGCAGTTCTTC
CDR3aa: CSVVSGRSEQFF

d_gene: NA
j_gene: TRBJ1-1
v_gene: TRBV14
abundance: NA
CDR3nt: TGTGCCAGCAGCCCCGGGACTGCTCCAAGACCGAACACTGAAGCTTTCTTT
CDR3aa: CASSPGTAPRPNTEAFF

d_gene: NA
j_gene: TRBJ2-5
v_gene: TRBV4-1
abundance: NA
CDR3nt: TGCGCCAGCAGCCAAGGGAATGAGGGGGGGAGAAAAGAGACCCAGTACTTC
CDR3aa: CASSQGNEGGRKETQYF

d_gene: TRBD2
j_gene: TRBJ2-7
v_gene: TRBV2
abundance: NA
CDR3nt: TGTGCCAGCAGTGTGCTAGCGGGAACTTACGAGCAGTACTTC
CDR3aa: CASSVLAGTYEQYF

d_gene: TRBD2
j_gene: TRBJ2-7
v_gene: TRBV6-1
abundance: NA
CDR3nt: TGTGCCAGCAGTGAATTTGGACTAGCGGGAGGGATCACCACATCCTACGAGCAGTACTTC
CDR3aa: CASSEFGLAGGITTSYEQYF

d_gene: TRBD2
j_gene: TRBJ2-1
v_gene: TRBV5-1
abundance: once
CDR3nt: TGCGCCAGCAGCTTGGGACTAGCGGGGCCTGGCTCCTACAATGAGCAGTTCTTC
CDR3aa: CASSLGLAGPGSYNEQFF

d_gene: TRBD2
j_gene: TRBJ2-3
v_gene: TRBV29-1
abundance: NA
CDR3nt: TGCAGCGTTGTCCCCGGATTCAGCGGGAGGGCCCCCCCAGATACGCAGTATTTT
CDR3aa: CSVVPGFSGRAPPDTQYF

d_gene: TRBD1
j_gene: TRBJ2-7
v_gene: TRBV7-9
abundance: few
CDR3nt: TGTGCCAGCAGCAGGGACAGGGCTGGGCAGTACTTC
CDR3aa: CASSRDRAGQYF

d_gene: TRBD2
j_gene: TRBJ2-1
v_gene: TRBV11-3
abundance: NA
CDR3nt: TGTGCCAGCAGGTTGGGGACTAGCGAGGGGGATGAGCAGTTCTTC
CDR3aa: CASRLGTSEGDEQFF

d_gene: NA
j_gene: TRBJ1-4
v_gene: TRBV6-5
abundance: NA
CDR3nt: TGTGCCAGCAGCCGGGATGGGTTGACTAATGAAAAACTGTTTTTT
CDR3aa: CASSRDGLTNEKLFF

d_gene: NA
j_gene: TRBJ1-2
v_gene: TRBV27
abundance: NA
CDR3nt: TGTGCCAGCAGTTCCTCTGGGAGGGTTAACTATGGCTACACCTTC
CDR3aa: CASSSSGRVNYGYTF

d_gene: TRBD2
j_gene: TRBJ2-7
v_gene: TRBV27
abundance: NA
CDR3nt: TGTGCCAGCAGTTCACCGACTAGCGGGAACTACGAGCAGTACTTC
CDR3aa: CASSSPTSGNYEQYF

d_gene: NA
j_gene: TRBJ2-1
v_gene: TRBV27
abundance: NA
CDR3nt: TGTGCCAGCAGTCGCCAGGGCCTCAATGAGCAGTTCTTC
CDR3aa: CASSRQGLNEQFF

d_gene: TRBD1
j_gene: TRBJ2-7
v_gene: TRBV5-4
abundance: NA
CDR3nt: TGTGCCAGCAGCACAGGACAGGGTCGGTACGAGCAGTACTTC
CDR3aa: CASSTGQGRYEQYF

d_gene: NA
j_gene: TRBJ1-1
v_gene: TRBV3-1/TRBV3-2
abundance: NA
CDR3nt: TGTGCCAGCAGCCAAGATGGAGGCATCGGCACTGAAGCTTTCTTT
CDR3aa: CASSQDGGIGTEAFF

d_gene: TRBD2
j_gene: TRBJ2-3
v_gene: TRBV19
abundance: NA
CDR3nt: TGTGCCAGTAGTATGCTAGCGGGGACTAGCACAGATACGCAGTATTTT
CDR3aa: CASSMLAGTSTDTQYF

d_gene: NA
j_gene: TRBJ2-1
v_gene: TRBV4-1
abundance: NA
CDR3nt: TGCGCCAGCAGCCAAGATTTTGCGAGGAATGAGCAGTTCTTC
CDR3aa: CASSQDFARNEQFF

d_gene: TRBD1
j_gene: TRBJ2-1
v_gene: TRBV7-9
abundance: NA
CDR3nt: TGTGCCAGCAGCTTATCAGGACAGGGGAGGATGCAGTTCTTC
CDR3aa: CASSLSGQGRMQFF

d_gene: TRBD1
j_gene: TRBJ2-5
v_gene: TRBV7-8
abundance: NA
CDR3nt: TGTGCCAGCAGCTTAGTTCGGGGACAGGGAGGAGAGACCCAGTACTTC
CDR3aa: CASSLVRGQGGETQYF

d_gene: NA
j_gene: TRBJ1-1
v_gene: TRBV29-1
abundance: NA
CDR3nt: TGCAGCGTTGAAGGAGACAAAGGGGGGGCCCGCTCCACTGAAGCTTTCTTT
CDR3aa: CSVEGDKGGARSTEAFF

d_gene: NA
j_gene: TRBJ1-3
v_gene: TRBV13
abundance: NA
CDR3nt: TGTGCCAGCAGCTTAGGGGGCCGCGGAAACACCATATATTTT
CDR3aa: CASSLGGRGNTIYF

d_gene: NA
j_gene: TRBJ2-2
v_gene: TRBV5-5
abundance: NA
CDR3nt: TGTGCCAGCAGCTTGGGACAGGGCGGGGACTTAACGGGGGAGCTGTTTTTT
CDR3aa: CASSLGQGGDLTGELFF

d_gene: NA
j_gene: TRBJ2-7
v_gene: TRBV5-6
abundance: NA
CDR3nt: TGTGCCAGCAGCTCACCACGGGATCGGGAGCAGTACTTC
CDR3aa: CASSSPRDREQYF

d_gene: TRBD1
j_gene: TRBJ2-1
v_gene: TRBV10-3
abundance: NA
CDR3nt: TGTGCCATCAGTAACAACCTACAGGGGGCGCGGTACAATGAGCAGTTCTTC
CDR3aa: CAISNNLQGARYNEQFF

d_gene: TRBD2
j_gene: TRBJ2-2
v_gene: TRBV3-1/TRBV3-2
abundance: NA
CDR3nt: TGTGCCAGCAGCCCAAGACTACTAGCGGGATTCGGGGAGCTGTTTTTT
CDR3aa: CASSPRLLAGFGELFF

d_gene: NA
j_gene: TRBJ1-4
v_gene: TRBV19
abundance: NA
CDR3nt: TGTGCCAGTAGCGGCAGGGTAACTAATGAAAAACTGTTTTTT
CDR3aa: CASSGRVTNEKLFF

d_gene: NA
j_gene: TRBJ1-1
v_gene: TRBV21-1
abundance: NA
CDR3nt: TGTGCCAGCAAGAAGACAGGGGGCGCTTGTGGCGACACTGAAGCTTTCTTT
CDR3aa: CASKKTGGACGDTEAFF

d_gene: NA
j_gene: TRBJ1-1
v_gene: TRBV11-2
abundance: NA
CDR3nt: TGTGCCAGCAGCGGAGGGGTGGTAGCTTTCTTT
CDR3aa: CASSGGVVAFF

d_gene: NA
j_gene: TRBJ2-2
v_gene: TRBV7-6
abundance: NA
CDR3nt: TGTGCCAGCAGCTTCGGATCCGGGGCGAACACCGGGGAGCTGTTTTTT
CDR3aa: CASSFGSGANTGELFF

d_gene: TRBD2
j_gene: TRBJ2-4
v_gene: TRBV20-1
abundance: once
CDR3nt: TGCAGTGCTAGTCGGGCTAGCGGGGGGTCGTTAGCCAAAAACATTCAGTACTTC
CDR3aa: CSASRASGGSLAKNIQYF

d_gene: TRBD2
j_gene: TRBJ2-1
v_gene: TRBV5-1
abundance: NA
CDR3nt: TGCGCCAGCAGCTTGGTCGGGGGGTCCTACAATGAGCAGTTCTTC
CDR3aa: CASSLVGGSYNEQFF

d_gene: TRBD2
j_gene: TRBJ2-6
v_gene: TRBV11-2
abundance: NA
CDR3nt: TGTGCCAGCAGCTTAGAGGGACTAGCGGGATCTGGGGCCAACGTCCTGACTTTC
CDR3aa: CASSLEGLAGSGANVLTF